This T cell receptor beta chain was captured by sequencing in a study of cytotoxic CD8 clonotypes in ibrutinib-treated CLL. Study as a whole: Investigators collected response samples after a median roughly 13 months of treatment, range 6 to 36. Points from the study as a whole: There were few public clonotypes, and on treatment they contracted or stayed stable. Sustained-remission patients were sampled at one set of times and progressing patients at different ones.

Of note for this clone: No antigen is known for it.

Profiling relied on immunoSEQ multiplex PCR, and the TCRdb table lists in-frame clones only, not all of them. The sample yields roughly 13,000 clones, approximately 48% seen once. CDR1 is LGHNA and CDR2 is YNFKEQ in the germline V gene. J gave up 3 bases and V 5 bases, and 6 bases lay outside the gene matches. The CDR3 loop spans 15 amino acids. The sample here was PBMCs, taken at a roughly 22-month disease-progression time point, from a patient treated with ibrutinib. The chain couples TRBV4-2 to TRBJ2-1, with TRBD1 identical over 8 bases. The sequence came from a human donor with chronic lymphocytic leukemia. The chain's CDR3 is CASSLAQGDYNEQFF. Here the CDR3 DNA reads TGTGCCAGCAGCTTAGCACAGGGGGACTACAATGAGCAGTTCTTC.